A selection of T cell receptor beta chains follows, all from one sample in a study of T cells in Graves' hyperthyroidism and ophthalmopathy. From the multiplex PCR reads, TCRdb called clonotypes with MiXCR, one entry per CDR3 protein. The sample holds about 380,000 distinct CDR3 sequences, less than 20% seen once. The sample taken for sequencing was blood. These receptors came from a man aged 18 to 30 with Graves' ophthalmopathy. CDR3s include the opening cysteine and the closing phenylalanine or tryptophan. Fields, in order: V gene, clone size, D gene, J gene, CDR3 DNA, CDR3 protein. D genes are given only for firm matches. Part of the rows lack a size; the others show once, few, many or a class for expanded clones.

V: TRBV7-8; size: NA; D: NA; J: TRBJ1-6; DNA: TGTGCCAGCAGCTTAGACAGGGCTCTTAATTCACCCCTCCACTTT; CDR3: CASSLDRALNSPLHF
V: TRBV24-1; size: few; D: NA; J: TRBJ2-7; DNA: TGTGCCACCAGTGATCTACGGTGGAGCTCGGAGCAGTACTTC; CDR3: CATSDLRWSSEQYF
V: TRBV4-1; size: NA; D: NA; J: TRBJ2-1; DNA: TGCGCCAGCAGCCAAGTAGGTGGTAGGGAGCAGTTCTTC; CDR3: CASSQVGGREQFF
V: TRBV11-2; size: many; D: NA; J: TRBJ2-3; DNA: TGTGCCAGCAGCTTCCTACCAGGAGGGACAGATACGCAGTATTTT; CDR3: CASSFLPGGTDTQYF
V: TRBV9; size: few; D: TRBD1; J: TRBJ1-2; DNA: TGTGCCAGCAGCGTAGCCGACAGGGAAGGCTACTATGGCTACACCTTC; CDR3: CASSVADREGYYGYTF
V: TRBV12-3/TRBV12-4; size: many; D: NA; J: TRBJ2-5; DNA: TGTGCCAGCACCGACGCCCACCATCGGGAGACCCAGTACTTC; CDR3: CASTDAHHRETQYF
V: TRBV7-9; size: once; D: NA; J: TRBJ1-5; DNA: TGTGCCAGCAGCTTGGGCCTAGGGCCCCAGCATTTT; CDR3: CASSLGLGPQHF
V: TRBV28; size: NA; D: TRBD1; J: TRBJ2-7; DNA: TGTGCCAGCAGGGTTCCCGGGACAGGGTCCTACGAGCAGTACTTC; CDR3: CASRVPGTGSYEQYF
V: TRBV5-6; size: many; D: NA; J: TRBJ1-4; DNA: TGTGCCAGCAGTCTGTACGGTGAAAAACTGTTTTTT; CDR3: CASSLYGEKLFF
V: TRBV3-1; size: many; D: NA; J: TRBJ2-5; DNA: TGTGCCAGCAGCCCGACTCGACTGGAAGAGACCCAGTACTTC; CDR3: CASSPTRLEETQYF
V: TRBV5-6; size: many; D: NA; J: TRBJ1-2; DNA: TGTGCCAGCACCAGACGGGGGGAGGATGGCTACACCTTC; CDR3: CASTRRGEDGYTF
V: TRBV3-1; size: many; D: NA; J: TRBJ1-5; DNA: TGTGCCAGCAGCCAAGGAGGGCTAAGCAATCAGCCCCAGCATTTT; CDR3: CASSQGGLSNQPQHF
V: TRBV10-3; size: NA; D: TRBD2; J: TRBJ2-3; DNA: TGTGCCATCGGGGAGGGCCGCCCAGATACGCAGTATTTT; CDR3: CAIGEGRPDTQYF
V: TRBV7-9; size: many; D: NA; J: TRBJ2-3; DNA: TGTGCCAGCAGCTTACCGGGGGGCCCCACAGATACGCAGTATTTT; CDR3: CASSLPGGPTDTQYF
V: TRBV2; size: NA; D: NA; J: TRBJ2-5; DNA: TGTGCCAGCAGTGAAGCTGAGACACTTAGCCAGACCCAGTACTTC; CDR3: CASSEAETLSQTQYF
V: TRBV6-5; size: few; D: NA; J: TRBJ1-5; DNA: TGTGCCAGCAGTTACTCTACAAGGAACCTCTATAGCAATCAGCCCCAGCATTTT; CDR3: CASSYSTRNLYSNQPQHF
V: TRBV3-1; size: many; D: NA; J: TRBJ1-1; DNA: TGTGCCAGCAGCCAGGCAGGGGAAGCTTTCTTT; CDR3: CASSQAGEAFF
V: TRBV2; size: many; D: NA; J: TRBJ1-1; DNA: TGTGCCAGCAGTGTAGGGGAGAACACTGAAGCTTTCTTT; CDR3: CASSVGENTEAFF
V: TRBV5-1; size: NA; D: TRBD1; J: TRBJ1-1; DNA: TGCGCCAGCAGCTTCCGGGACAGGTCGAACACTGAAGCTTTCTTT; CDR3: CASSFRDRSNTEAFF
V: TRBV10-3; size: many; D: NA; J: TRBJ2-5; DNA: TGTGCCATCAGTGAGTCGGGAGCGTTAGAGACCCAGTACTTC; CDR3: CAISESGALETQYF
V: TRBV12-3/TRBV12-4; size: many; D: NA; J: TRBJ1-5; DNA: TGTGCCAGCAGGCGATCCGGGACGCTCTTTCCTAGGGCCCAGCCCCAGCATTTT; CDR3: CASRRSGTLFPRAQPQHF
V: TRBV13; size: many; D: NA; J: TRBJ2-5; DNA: TGTGCCAGCAGCGCCCAGGTGGAGACCCAGTACTTC; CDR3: CASSAQVETQYF
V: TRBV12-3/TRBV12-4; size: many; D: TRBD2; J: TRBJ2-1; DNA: TGTGCCAGCAGCGCGGGGGCCTACAATGAGCAGTTCTTC; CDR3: CASSAGAYNEQFF
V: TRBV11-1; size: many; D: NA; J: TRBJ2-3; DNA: TGTGCCAGTTTCCCAGCCCCAGCTAGCACAGATACGCAGTATTTT; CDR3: CASFPAPASTDTQYF
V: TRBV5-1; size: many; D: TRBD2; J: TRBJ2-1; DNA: TGCGCCAGCAGCTTAGGTCTAGCGGGGGGCCTCGCCTACAATGAGCAGTTCTTC; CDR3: CASSLGLAGGLAYNEQFF
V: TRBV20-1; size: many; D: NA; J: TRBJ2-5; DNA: TGCAGTGCCCAACCCGGGACACCCAAACAGTACTTC; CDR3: CSAQPGTPKQYF
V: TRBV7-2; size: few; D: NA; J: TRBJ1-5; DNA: TGTGCCAGCAGCTTAGAGGCAGGGGTAAGCAATCAGCCCCAGCATTTT; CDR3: CASSLEAGVSNQPQHF
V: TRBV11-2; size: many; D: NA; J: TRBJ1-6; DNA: TGTGCCAGCACCTGGGCCTTGGATAATTCACCCCTCCACTTT; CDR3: CASTWALDNSPLHF
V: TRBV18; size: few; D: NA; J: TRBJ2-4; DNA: TGTGCCAGCTCACCTATGGAGGGGATCCTAATTCAGTACTTC; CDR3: CASSPMEGILIQYF
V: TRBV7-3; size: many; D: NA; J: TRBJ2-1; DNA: TGTGCCAGCAGCCAAGGGGACACATACAATGAGCAGTTCTTC; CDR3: CASSQGDTYNEQFF
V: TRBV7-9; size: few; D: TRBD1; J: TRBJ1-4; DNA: TGTGCCAGCAGCACGGGACAGGGAGACGAAAAACTGTTTTTT; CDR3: CASSTGQGDEKLFF
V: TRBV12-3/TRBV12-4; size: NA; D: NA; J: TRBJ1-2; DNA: TGTGCCAGCAGTTTACACTTCTATGGCTACACCTTC; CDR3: CASSLHFYGYTF
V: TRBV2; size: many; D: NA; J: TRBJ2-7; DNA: TGTGCCAGCAATACGCCACAGAGTGAGCAGTACTTC; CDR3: CASNTPQSEQYF
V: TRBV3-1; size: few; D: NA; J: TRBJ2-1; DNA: TGTGCCAGCAGCCCGACAGCCCCCATGGTCGATGAGCAGTTCTTC; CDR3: CASSPTAPMVDEQFF
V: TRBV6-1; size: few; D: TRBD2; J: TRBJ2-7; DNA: TGTGCGAAGACGGGGGGGTCCTACGAGCAGTACTTC; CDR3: CAKTGGSYEQYF
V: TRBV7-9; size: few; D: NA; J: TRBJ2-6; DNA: TGTGCCAGCACCTTCAGCGGAGCTGGGGCCAACGTCCTGACTTTC; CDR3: CASTFSGAGANVLTF
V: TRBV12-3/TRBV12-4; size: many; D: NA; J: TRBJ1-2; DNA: TGTGCCAGCAGTTTAGACCGAGGACAGATCTATGGCTACACCTTC; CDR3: CASSLDRGQIYGYTF
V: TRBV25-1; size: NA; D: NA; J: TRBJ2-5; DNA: TGTGCCAGCAGTGACCGCTTACAGGGAAAAGAGACCCAGTACTTC; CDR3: CASSDRLQGKETQYF
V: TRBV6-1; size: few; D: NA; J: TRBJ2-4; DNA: TGTGCCAGCAGTCCTCAGGAGCTAGCCAAAAACATTCAGTACTTC; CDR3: CASSPQELAKNIQYF
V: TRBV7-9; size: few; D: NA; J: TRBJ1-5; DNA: TGTGCCAGCAGCCAACAGGGCTTTCCCCAGCATTTT; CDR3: CASSQQGFPQHF
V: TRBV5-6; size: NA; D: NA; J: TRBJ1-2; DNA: TGTGCCAGCAGCTTGAAGTATGGCTACACCTTC; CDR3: CASSLKYGYTF
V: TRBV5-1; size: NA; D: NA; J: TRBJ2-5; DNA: TGCGCCAGCAGCTTGATGTTCCTGGGGGAGACCCAGTACTTC; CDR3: CASSLMFLGETQYF
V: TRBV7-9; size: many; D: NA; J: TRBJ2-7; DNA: TGTGCCAGCAGCTCTTTCGGTGGAGTTTCCTACGAGCAGTACTTC; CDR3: CASSSFGGVSYEQYF
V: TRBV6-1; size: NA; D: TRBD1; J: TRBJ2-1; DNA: TGTGCCAGCAGCCCTGACAGGGCCTCATGGTTTTGGTTCTTC; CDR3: CASSPDRASWFWFF
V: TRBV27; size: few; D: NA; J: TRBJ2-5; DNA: TGTGCCAGCACCGGGCCTGACCGAAAGACCCAGTACTTC; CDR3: CASTGPDRKTQYF
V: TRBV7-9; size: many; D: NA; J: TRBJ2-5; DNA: TGTGCCAGCAGCCCCTGGGACCTCCCAGGAGAGACCCAGTACTTC; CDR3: CASSPWDLPGETQYF
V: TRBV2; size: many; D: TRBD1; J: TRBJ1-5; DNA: TGTGCCAGCAGATTGGACAGGGATAGCAATCAGCCCCAGCATTTT; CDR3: CASRLDRDSNQPQHF
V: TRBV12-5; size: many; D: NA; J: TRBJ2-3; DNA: TGTGCTAGTGGTTCTTCGAACACAGATACGCAGTATTTT; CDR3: CASGSSNTDTQYF
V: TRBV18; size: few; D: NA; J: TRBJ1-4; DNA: TGTGCCAGCTCACCGCCACAGGACATGAATGAAAAACTGTTTTTT; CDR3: CASSPPQDMNEKLFF
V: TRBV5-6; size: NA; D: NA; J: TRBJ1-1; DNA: TGTGCCAGCAGCTTGATCCCGGGAACGGACACTGAAGCTTTCTTT; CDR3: CASSLIPGTDTEAFF
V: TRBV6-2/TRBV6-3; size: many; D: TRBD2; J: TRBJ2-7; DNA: TGTGCCAGCGTGACCCTGGGACTAGCGGGGAGCTACGAGCAGTACTTC; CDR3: CASVTLGLAGSYEQYF
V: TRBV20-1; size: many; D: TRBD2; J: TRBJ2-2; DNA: TGCAGTGCTAGTTCCAGCGGGGGGGCCGGCGGGGAGCTGTTTTTT; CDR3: CSASSSGGAGGELFF
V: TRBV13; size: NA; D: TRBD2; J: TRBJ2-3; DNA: TGTGCCAGCAGCCAGGGGACTAGCGGGGCGAGCACAGGTACGCAGTATTTT; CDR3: CASSQGTSGASTGTQYF
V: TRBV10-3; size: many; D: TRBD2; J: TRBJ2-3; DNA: TGTGCCATCAGTGAGGGGTCTAGCGGGGGCGTATCGAATACGCAGTATTTT; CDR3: CAISEGSSGGVSNTQYF
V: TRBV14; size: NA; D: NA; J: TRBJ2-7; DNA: TGTGCCAGCAGCCAAGGTCAGGGGCGGACAAGCGAGCAGTACTTC; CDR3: CASSQGQGRTSEQYF
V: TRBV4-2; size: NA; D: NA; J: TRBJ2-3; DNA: TGTGCCAGCAGCCCAACCACGCTCAGGGGGGAATACACAGATACGCAGTATTTT; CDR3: CASSPTTLRGEYTDTQYF
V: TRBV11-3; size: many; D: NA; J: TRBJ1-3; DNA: TGTGCCAGCAGCCTCTACCCCTCTGGAAACACCATATATTTT; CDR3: CASSLYPSGNTIYF
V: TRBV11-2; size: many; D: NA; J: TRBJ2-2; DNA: TGTGCCAGCAGCTTACTGACGGGGAACACCGGGGAGCTGTTTTTT; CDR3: CASSLLTGNTGELFF
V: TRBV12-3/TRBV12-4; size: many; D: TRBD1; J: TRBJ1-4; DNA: TGTGCCAGCAGAGGGACAGGGGGTGGAGAAAAACTGTTTTTT; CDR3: CASRGTGGGEKLFF